These 11 T cell receptor delta chains came from one sample sequenced in a study of γδ T cells in repeated Plasmodium falciparum infection. TCRdb re-identified clones in the multiplex PCR reads via CATT. The table includes roughly 48,000 delta-chain clones, 1.5% to 2% detected once. Vgamma9/Vdelta2+ and Vdelta2-negative gammadelta T cells were flow-sorted from PBMC for bulk sequencing. Sequenced sample: gamma-delta T cells from blood. All receptors derive from a pool of human donors (malaria-infected and uninfected, not separated).

On this clone itself: Germline and junction disagree at one end, which may indicate a read error. The chain recombines TRDV1 with TRDJ1; D might be TRDD2 (5 bases). TCRdb carries no J gene annotation; the J gene was assigned here by matching the DNA with germline. Germline V gene sequence: CDR1 TSWWSYY, CDR2 QGS. This CDR3 contains 15 residues. The CDR3 sequence: CSGEPFPPYTYKLIF. The CDR3 nucleotides read TGCTCTGGAGAGCCTTTTCCTCCTTACACCTATAAACTCATCTTT.

This clone has more than one count but fewer than ten. Translating this DNA gives a protein that differs at residue 7 from the TCRdb one, which belongs to a much larger clone; a read error is likely, and the protein shown is this translation. This rearrangement joins TRDV1 to TRDJ1; D possibly matches TRDD2 or TRDD3 (7 bases each). TCRdb is silent on the J gene; assignment here came from matching the DNA to germline. V gave up 3 bases and J gave up 4 bases, with 24 bases separating them. The CDR3 consists of 18 residues. In germline, CDR1 is TSWWSYY, CDR2 QGS. As DNA, the CDR3 is TGTGCTCTTGGGGACCCCCTTCCTGCAGTCTGGGGATACGATAAACTCATCTTT. Translation: CALGDPLPAVWGYDKLIF.

In this sample, this clone turned up many times. The protein that TCRdb holds for this DNA derives from a much larger clone and differs from the translated DNA at residue 7, which likely indicates a read error; the protein shown here is translated from the DNA. The chain links TRDV1 to TRDJ1, with a possible D match to TRDD2 (5 bases). Because TCRdb records no J gene, it was assigned here through a match of the DNA to germline. This CDR3 comprises 20 residues. The ends were cut back, 1 base at V and 1 base at J, with 25 bases in the middle. CDR1 is TSWWSYY and CDR2 is QGS in the germline V gene. In DNA form, the CDR3 reads TGTGCTCTTGGGGAACCCCCTTCGCTACCGGTACTCTCTCTCACCGATAAACTCATCTTT. Translated: CALGEPPSLPVLSLTDKLIF.

Worth noting for this clone: Since a far larger clone is one base different, this is likely a read error. Other nucleotide sequences in the sample specify the same CDR3. The V gene is TRDV2, the J gene TRDJ1; TRDD3 matches 11 bases. Germline V gene sequence: CDR1 GEAIGNYY, CDR2 EKD. CDR3 size: 17 residues. Here the CDR3 reads CACDTLVVGGYGKKLIF. DNA of the CDR3: TGTGCATGTGACACCCTGGTTGTTGGGGGATACGGCAAGAAACTCATCTTT.

The chain recombines TRDV2 with TRDJ1; 7 bases map to TRDD3. CDR3 length equals 16 residues. Germline loops: CDR1 GEAIGNYY, CDR2 EKD. Germline trimming cut 3 bases from V and 0 bases from J; bases unmatched to any gene: 9. CDR3 sequence: CACDELGASYTDKLIF. CDR3 nucleotides: TGTGCCTGTGACGAGCTGGGGGCTTCATACACCGATAAACTCATCTTT.

This clone was picked up many times. A far larger clone is only one base removed, so a read error is likely. Other nucleotide sequences from this sample produce the same CDR3. The J gene is TRDJ1, the V gene TRDV1, with TRDD3 identical over 13 bases. Matching the DNA to germline supplied the J gene, which TCRdb does not give. The germline V gene encodes CDR1 TSWWSYY and CDR2 QGS. V lost 9 bases, J lost 4 bases, and 14 bases stayed unmatched. This CDR3 region has 17 residues. In DNA form, the CDR3 reads TGTGCTCTCGGGACTTCCTACTGGGGGATACGGGTCGATAAACTCATCTTT. This encodes CALGTSYWGIRVDKLIF.

Notes on this clone: The mismatch at residue 11 between this DNA's translation and the TCRdb protein of a much larger clone likely reflects a read error; the protein shown is translated from the DNA. The V and J genes are TRDV2 and TRDJ1; a weak D match, TRDD3 (6 bases). Because TCRdb records no J gene, it was assigned here through a match of the DNA to germline. V lost 4 bases and J lost 5, with 22 bases in between. The CDR3 has 16 amino acids. From germline, CDR1 is GEAIGNYY and CDR2 EKD. DNA of the CDR3: TGTGCCTGTGAACCTGCGGCCAAATGGGGGGGAGATAAACTCATCTTT. Amino acids: CACEPAAKWGGDKLIF.

Regarding this clone: The TCRdb record carries a much larger clone's protein, which differs from this DNA's translation at residue 9; a read error is the likely cause, and the protein listed here is the DNA translation. The CDR3 DNA follows: TGTGCCTGTGACACGAAAGGGATAGACACCGATAAACTCATCTTT. It is translated as CACDTKGIDTDKLIF. The V call is TRDV2, the J call TRDJ1; possible D gene TRDD3, 6 bases. In the absence of a J gene in TCRdb, the DNA was matched to germline to assign it here. Germline V gives CDR1 GEAIGNYY, CDR2 EKD. Deletions cut 1 base from V and 0 bases from J, with 11 bases between. The CDR3 length is 15 residues.

There are a few counts of this clone. The amino acid sequence in TCRdb belongs to a much larger clone and departs from this DNA's translation at residue 5, likely a sequencing read error; the sequence shown is translated from the DNA. The V gene is TRDV2, the J gene TRDJ1; 12 nucleotides align to TRDD3. The J gene is absent in TCRdb and was assigned here via DNA matching to germline. The CDR3 has 22 amino acids. Trimming removed 3 bases from V and 1 base from J; junction bases left unmatched: 23. CDR1 is GEAIGNYY and CDR2 is EKD in the germline V gene. The CDR3 bases are TGTGCCTGTGACCCCGTTGGGTTACTGGGGGATACAGAATTTCCCCTCACCGATAAACTCATCTTT. Protein product: CACDPVGLLGDTEFPLTDKLIF.

This clone was observed a few times. TCRdb lists the protein of a much larger clone for this DNA, which differs at residue 20, so this is likely a read error; the protein given here is translated from the DNA itself. A V gene of TRDV1 was called, but no J gene was assigned; the DNA was not used to check the table's D call, TRDD3. The CDR3 is 21 residues long. Germline V gives CDR1 TSWWSYY, CDR2 QGS. The CDR3 region has the DNA TGTGCTCTTGGGGAAACCTTAAAATTCACGGGGTACTGGGGGATACTGGGGAAACTCACCTTT. It encodes CALGETLKFTGYWGILGKLTF.

On this clone itself: The TCRdb record carries a much larger clone's protein, which differs from this DNA's translation at residue 11; a read error is the likely cause, and the protein listed here is the DNA translation. This chain uses TRDV1 with TRDJ1; a possible D gene is TRDD3 (6 bases). TCRdb offers no J gene call, so here the DNA was matched to germline to obtain one. The CDR3 covers 19 residues. With 6 bases removed from V and 1 base from J, the gap between germline ends came to 27 bases. Germline CDR1 and CDR2: TSWWSYY and QGS. CDR3 bases: TGTGCTCTTGGCCCTTACTCCCGGGGGAACCCGCGTCCCACCGATAAACTCATCTTT. It encodes CALGPYSRGNPRPTDKLIF.